This entry lists 31 T cell receptor beta chains sequenced from one sample in a study of beta chain features in type 1 diabetes. Study results and caveats: Significant though moderate, a shortening of TCRB CDR3s appeared in all four CD4+ subsets of Type 1 diabetes patients.

These receptors have no identified antigens. Of the isolated RNA, all was reverse transcribed, and so the sequenced material was expressed TCRB transcripts. Produced via immunoSEQ multiplex PCR; TCRdb's table is partial and in-frame only. The table includes about 370,000 clones, over 8.5% detected once. Source material: central memory CD4+ T cells from blood. All receptors come from a man aged 25 to 40 with type 1 diabetes.

The chain carries TRBV7-3 and TRBJ2-3; D is perhaps TRBD2 (5 bases). Germline loops: CDR1 SGHTA, CDR2 FQGTGA. The length of the CDR3 is 14 residues. Trimming removed 0 bases at V and 6 bases at J, with 10 bases between. The DNA for the CDR3 is TGTGCCAGCAGCTTAACGGGAACTAGGGATACGCAGTATTTT. Amino acid sequence: CASSLTGTRDTQYF.

This chain uses TRBV18 with TRBJ2-2; D remains unclear. The CDR3 is 15 residues long. V lost 3 bases, J lost 6 bases, and 14 bases lay in between. Germline V gene lookup returns CDR1 KGHSH and CDR2 LQKENI. The DNA of the CDR3 is TGTGCCAGCTCACCCCCCGGGTTAACCGCCGGGGAGCTGTTTTTT. It encodes CASSPPGLTAGELFF.

On this clone itself: A much larger clone lies one base from this, so it may be a read error. The chain recombines TRBV7-2 with TRBJ1-1; D is unresolved. The CDR3 length is 13 residues. Germline V gene sequence: CDR1 SGHTA, CDR2 FQGNSA. Trimming took 2 bases from V and 1 from J, leaving 5 bases between them. The CDR3 is CASSLQRNTEAFF. The DNA of the CDR3 is TGTGCCAGCAGCTTACAGCGGAACACTGAAGCTTTCTTT.

V usage is TRBV25-1 and J usage is TRBJ2-6; possibly TRBD1 for D (5 bases). The V gene's germline CDR1 is MGHDK and CDR2 SYGVNS. Trimming removed 7 bases at V and 0 bases at J, with 13 bases between. The length of the CDR3 is 16 residues. The CDR3 loop reads CASTWAGRSGANVLTF. In nucleotides, the CDR3 is TGTGCCAGCACATGGGCAGGGCGCTCTGGGGCCAACGTCCTGACTTTC.

The rearrangement uses TRBV5-1 and TRBJ2-1; no definite D call. The V and J ends lost 0 bases and 7 bases respectively, with 11 bases between them. CDR3 size: 14 residues. Germline V gives CDR1 SGHRS, CDR2 YFSETQ. DNA of the CDR3: TGCGCCAGCAGCTTGGTTCCGGGTCGAAATGAGCAGTTCTTC. It specifies CASSLVPGRNEQFF.

This clone occurred a few times. The DNA of the CDR3 is TGTGCCAGTAGAGCATCGAACAGGGGCCTCACCTACGAGCAGTACTTC. Protein: CASRASNRGLTYEQYF. The chain combines TRBV19 with TRBJ2-7, with 7 bases fitting TRBD1. V trimming: 6 bases; J trimming: 2 bases; junction bases outside the gene matches: 13. The CDR3 totals 16 residues. Germline CDR1 is LNHDA and CDR2 is SQIVND (reference sequence).

This clone was seen a few times. The chain combines TRBV27 with TRBJ2-2; unclear D gene. Germline V gives CDR1 MNHEY, CDR2 SMNVEV (reference sequence). V lost 4 bases and J 7 bases, leaving 10 bases between the germline ends. This CDR3 is built from 13 residues. CDR3 nucleotides: TGTGCCAGCAGTTATTCTTCGGGCGGGGAGCTGTTTTTT. This encodes CASSYSSGGELFF.

The chain has TRBV27 and TRBJ2-3; D unclear. This CDR3 has 15 residues. V lost 3 bases and J lost 4, with 14 bases in between. The germline V gene encodes CDR1 MNHEY and CDR2 SMNVEV (reference sequence). The CDR3 reads CASSFRALSSDTQYF. CDR3 nucleotides: TGTGCCAGCAGTTTCCGGGCCCTCAGCTCAGATACGCAGTATTTT.

This clone was seen more than once but under ten times. This chain uses TRBV10-1 with TRBJ2-7; D unresolved. Germline V gene sequence: CDR1 WNHNN, CDR2 SYGVQD (reference sequence). V was shortened by 2 bases and J by 0 bases, with 11 bases between the two germline ends. The CDR3 totals 15 residues. The CDR3 bases are TGCGCCAGCAGTGAGGCTGGACGGAGCTCCTACGAGCAGTACTTC. Translated, it gives CASSEAGRSSYEQYF.

The V and J genes are TRBV7-8 and TRBJ2-1; the D gene is possibly TRBD2 (5 bases). The CDR3 is 16 amino acids. The V gene lost 6 bases and the J gene lost 3 bases, with 18 bases spanning the gap. CDR1 and CDR2 (germline): SGHVS, FQNEAQ. CDR3 DNA sequence: TGTGCCAGCAGGGAGGTCGTCAGTTCAGGCTACAATGAGCAGTTCTTC. Translated: CASREVVSSGYNEQFF.

This clone was counted at least ten times. The rearrangement uses TRBV5-1 and TRBJ1-5, with TRBD1 as a possible D gene (5 bases). The CDR3 is 16 amino acids. Germline V gene data show CDR1 as SGHRS and CDR2 as YFSETQ. V lost 4 bases and J 5 bases, leaving 19 bases between the germline ends. CDR3 loop: CASSILRGPADQPQHF. Here the CDR3 DNA reads TGCGCCAGCAGCATCTTGAGGGGCCCGGCGGATCAGCCCCAGCATTTT.

This clone was seen a few times. The J gene is TRBJ2-7, the V gene TRBV5-4; 11 positions match TRBD2. The V segment lost 2 bases and the J segment 0 bases; nucleotides outside the gene matches: 4. This CDR3 is 16 amino acids long. The germline V gene has CDR1 SGHNT and CDR2 YYREEE (reference sequence). The CDR3 region has the DNA TGTGCCAGCAGCTTACCCCTAGCGGGAGGCTCCTACGAGCAGTACTTC. Protein: CASSLPLAGGSYEQYF.

To note about this clone: Other DNA sequences of this sample code for an identical CDR3. The chain combines TRBV5-1 with TRBJ1-2; D is unresolved. V dropped 0 bases and J dropped 8 bases, with 8 bases sitting between them. Germline CDR1 SGHRS, CDR2 YFSETQ. The CDR3 loop spans 12 amino acids. CDR3 protein: CASSLEGAGYTF. CDR3 DNA: TGCGCCAGCAGCTTGGAAGGTGCGGGCTACACCTTC.

This clone was picked up a small number of times. The chain uses TRBV7-9 and TRBJ2-5, with D unresolved. Trimming pared 5 bases from V and 5 bases from J, leaving 15 bases between. The CDR3 contains 14 residues. Germline values: CDR1 SEHNR, CDR2 FQNEAQ (reference sequence). CDR3 protein: CASSPSYLDETQYF. In DNA form, the CDR3 reads TGTGCCAGCAGCCCCTCTTATCTCGACGAGACCCAGTACTTC.

This clone was detected only a few times. V gene TRBV6-1 combines with J gene TRBJ1-4; TRBD1 matches 7 bases. Germline-derived CDR1 and CDR2 are MNHNS and SASEGT. Unmatched junction bases numbered 10, after V lost 8 bases and J lost 7 bases. The CDR3 is 14 residues long. This CDR3 is CASHPGSGGEKLFF. For the CDR3, the DNA is TGTGCCAGCCACCCAGGCTCAGGGGGTGAAAAACTGTTTTTT.

V usage is TRBV6-5 and J usage is TRBJ2-6, with D perhaps assigned TRBD1 or TRBD2 (5 bases each). Trimming took 8 bases from V and 2 from J, leaving 10 bases between them. Germline CDR1 reads MNHEY; CDR2 reads SVGAGI. This CDR3 is 14 amino acids long. Here the CDR3 reads CASSGTAGANVLTF. CDR3 nucleotides: TGTGCCAGCTCAGGGACGGCTGGGGCCAACGTCCTGACTTTC.

The V gene is TRBV18, the J gene TRBJ2-2; no clear D. Germline V gives CDR1 KGHSH, CDR2 LQKENI. This CDR3 has 14 residues. V lost 1 base to trimming and J lost 2 bases, with 5 bases between them. In DNA, the CDR3 is TGTGCCAGCTCACCACAGGTTAACACCGGGGAGCTGTTTTTT. The encoded protein is CASSPQVNTGELFF.

This clone was counted between two and nine times. The chain combines TRBV2 with TRBJ2-4; 7 bases map to TRBD1. Germline CDR1 is SNHLY and CDR2 is FYNNEI. J lost 1 base, V lost 4 bases, and 4 bases had no gene match. The CDR3 is made up of 15 amino acids. The CDR3 reads CASSGQGSAKNIQYF. The CDR3 region has the DNA TGTGCCAGCAGTGGACAGGGCTCTGCCAAAAACATTCAGTACTTC.

The J gene is TRBJ2-1, the V gene TRBV6-1, with 8 bases lining up with TRBD2. The CDR3 is made up of 14 amino acids. Germline V CDR1 and CDR2: MNHNS, SASEGT. Unmatched junction bases numbered 5, after V lost 4 bases and J lost 6 bases. The CDR3 DNA reads TGTGCCAGCAGTGGACCGAGCGGGAGCAATGAGCAGTTCTTC. Encoded protein: CASSGPSGSNEQFF.

The V call is TRBV28, the J call TRBJ1-4, with TRBD1 matching over 8 bases. The trim removed 0 bases at V and 3 bases at J, leaving 9 bases unmatched. This CDR3 is built from 18 residues. The germline V gene encodes CDR1 MDHEN and CDR2 SYDVKM. The CDR3 DNA sequence: TGTGCCAGCAGTTTATGGGCCACCAGGGGGCGGTCTAATGAAAAACTGTTTTTT. Translation: CASSLWATRGRSNEKLFF.

This chain joins TRBV7-3 and TRBJ2-5; weak D call: TRBD2 (6 bases). With 8 bases removed from V and 4 bases from J, the gap between germline ends came to 20 bases. Germline V gene sequence: CDR1 SGHTA, CDR2 FQGTGA. The CDR3 is 15 amino acids. The CDR3 DNA reads as TGTGCCAGCTCCCCCCGGGCGGGAAATCGAGAGACCCAGTACTTC. Residues: CASSPRAGNRETQYF. Based on the CDR3 plus reference TRBV7-3 and TRBJ2-5, the full variable domain is GAGVSQTPSNKVTEKGKYVELRCDPISGHTALYWYRQSLGQGPEFLIYFQGTGAADDSGLPNDRFFAVRPEGSVSTLKIQRTERGDSAVYLCASSPRAGNRETQYFGPGTRLLVL.

The chain carries TRBV4-1 and TRBJ1-2, with 7 bases lining up with TRBD1. This CDR3 has 14 residues. The ends lost 0 bases at V and 7 bases at J; junction bases unmatched: 5. Germline lookup yields CDR1 MGHRA and CDR2 YSYEKL. CDR3 sequence reads: CASSQDSQGGGYTF. As DNA, the CDR3 is TGCGCCAGCAGCCAAGACTCCCAGGGGGGTGGCTACACCTTC.

This clone was detected a few times. The rearrangement joins TRBV29-1 to TRBJ2-3; no definite D call. Germline-derived CDR1 and CDR2 are SQVTM and ANQGSEA. V dropped 7 bases and J dropped 2 bases, with 10 bases sitting between them. This CDR3 is 12 amino acids long. In DNA form, the CDR3 reads TGCAGCGCCATGACCAACACAGATACGCAGTATTTT. Its protein product is CSAMTNTDTQYF.

V and J are TRBV11-2 and TRBJ1-1; 8 positions match TRBD1. Germline CDR1 SGHAT, CDR2 FQNNGV. This CDR3 spans 16 amino acids. Losses at the gene ends were 1 base for V and 1 base for J; bases not matched to a gene: 5. The DNA for the CDR3 is TGTGCCAGCAGCTTAGTGGGGACAGGAGGGAACACTGAAGCTTTCTTT. It translates to CASSLVGTGGNTEAFF.

The table lists this clone with a few counts. The V and J genes are TRBV5-6 and TRBJ2-3; D gene uncertain. Germline CDR1 SGHDT, CDR2 YYEEEE. With 3 bases removed from V and 6 bases from J, the gap between germline ends came to 8 bases. The CDR3 has 12 amino acids. The DNA of the CDR3 is TGTGCCAGCAGCTCGGGTACGGATACGCAGTATTTT. This sequence encodes CASSSGTDTQYF.

This clone has a count of ten or more. This chain uses TRBV19 with TRBJ2-5, with D perhaps given as TRBD1 or TRBD2 (5 bases each). The CDR3 sequence is 15 residues long. Germline V gene data show CDR1 as LNHDA and CDR2 as SQIVND (reference sequence). V was pared by 3 bases and J by 1 base, with 12 bases between. The CDR3 sequence: CASSIRRQGQETQYF. For the CDR3, the DNA is TGTGCCAGTAGTATTCGGAGGCAGGGCCAAGAGACCCAGTACTTC.

The chain is built from TRBV5-1 and TRBJ2-3; TRBD2 matches at 8 bases. The CDR3 runs 15 residues. The germline V gene encodes CDR1 SGHRS and CDR2 YFSETQ. V lost 8 bases to trimming and J lost 4 bases; unmatched junction nucleotides: 12. CDR3 nucleotide sequence: TGCGCCAGTTCGACAGGAGCGGGGGCCGCAGATACGCAGTATTTT. This encodes CASSTGAGAADTQYF. The variable domain in full, completed from reference TRBV5-1 and TRBJ2-3, reads KAGVTQTPRYLIKTRGQQVTLSCSPISGHRSVSWYQQTPGQGLQFLFEYFSETQRNKGNFPGRFSGRQFSNSRSEMNVSTLELGDSALYLCASSTGAGAADTQYFGPGTRLTVL.

This clone was counted between two and nine times. This sequence joins TRBV11-2 and TRBJ1-2; D is undetermined. Deletions cut 5 bases from V and 7 bases from J, with 8 bases between. This CDR3 is built from 11 residues. Germline V gene lookup returns CDR1 SGHAT and CDR2 FQNNGV. This CDR3 reads CASSGYIGYTF. DNA of the CDR3: TGTGCCAGCAGCGGGTACATTGGCTACACCTTC.

This chain joins TRBV7-8 and TRBJ2-7; no firm D call. Trimming cost V 5 bases and J 0 bases, with 14 bases left between them. The CDR3 runs to 15 residues. Germline values: CDR1 SGHVS, CDR2 FQNEAQ. CDR3 region: CASSPAWTVSYEQYF. The DNA of the CDR3 is TGTGCCAGCAGCCCTGCCTGGACGGTCTCCTACGAGCAGTACTTC.

The rearrangement links TRBV7-6 to TRBJ2-1; the match to TRBD2 covers 8 bases. The length of the CDR3 is 17 residues. The V gene end was trimmed by 5 bases and the J gene end by 0 bases; junction bases not matched to a gene: 9. Per the germline V gene, CDR1 is SGHVS and CDR2 is FNYEAQ. This chain's CDR3 is CASSRSGLAGSYNEQFF. The CDR3 DNA sequence: TGTGCCAGCAGCCGGAGCGGTCTAGCGGGCTCCTACAATGAGCAGTTCTTC. Combining the CDR3 with reference TRBV7-6 and TRBJ2-1 gives the whole variable domain GAGVSQSPRYKVTKRGQDVALRCDPISGHVSLYWYRQALGQGPEFLTYFNYEAQQDKSGLPNDRFSAERPEGSISTLTIQRTEQRDSAMYRCASSRSGLAGSYNEQFFGPGTRLTVL.

Only a few counts were recorded for this clone. The chain combines TRBV5-1 with TRBJ1-1; D unclear. V lost 0 bases to trimming and J lost 3 bases, with 12 bases between them. Germline V gene data show CDR1 as SGHRS and CDR2 as YFSETQ. The CDR3 runs to 15 residues. The CDR3 sequence is CASSLGRSTDTEAFF. CDR3 sequence (DNA): TGCGCCAGCAGCTTGGGAAGGAGCACGGACACTGAAGCTTTCTTT.